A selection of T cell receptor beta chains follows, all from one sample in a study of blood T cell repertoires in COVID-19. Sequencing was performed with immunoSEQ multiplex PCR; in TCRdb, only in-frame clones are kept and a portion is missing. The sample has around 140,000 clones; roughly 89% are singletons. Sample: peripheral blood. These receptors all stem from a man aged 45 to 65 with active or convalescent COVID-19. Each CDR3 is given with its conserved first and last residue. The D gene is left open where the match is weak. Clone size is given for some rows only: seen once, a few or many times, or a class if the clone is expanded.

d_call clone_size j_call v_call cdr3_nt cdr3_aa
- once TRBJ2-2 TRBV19 TGTGCCAGTAGTATAAGTCTACCAAACACCGGGGAGCTGTTTTTT CASSISLPNTGELFF
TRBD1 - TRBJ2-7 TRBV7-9 TGTGCCAGCAGCCCGAGACAGGGCAACTACGAGCAGTACTTC CASSPRQGNYEQYF
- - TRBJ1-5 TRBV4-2 TGTGCCAGCAGCCAAGATGGGTTGGGGGGGAGCAATCAGCCCCAGCATTTT CASSQDGLGGSNQPQHF
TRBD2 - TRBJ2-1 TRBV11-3 TGTGCCAGCAGCTTAGCGGCGGGGGTGACCTACAATGAGCAGTTCTTC CASSLAAGVTYNEQFF
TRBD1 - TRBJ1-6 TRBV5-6 TGTGCCAGCAGCCTCGGGACAGATTATAATTCACCCCTCCACTTT CASSLGTDYNSPLHF
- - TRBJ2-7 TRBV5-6 TGTGCCAGCAGCTTGGTTCAGACCTACGAGCAGTACTTC CASSLVQTYEQYF
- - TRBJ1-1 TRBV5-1 TGCGCCAGCAGCTTGGAGGGAAGGGGAACTGAAGCTTTCTTT CASSLEGRGTEAFF
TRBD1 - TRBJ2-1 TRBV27 TGTGCCAGCAGTGAAGAAACCGGGACAGATTCCTACAATGAGCAGTTCTTC CASSEETGTDSYNEQFF
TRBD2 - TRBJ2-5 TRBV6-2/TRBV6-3 TGTGCCAGCAGTTACCGAGGGCGGGGGGAACAAGAGACCCAGTACTTC CASSYRGRGEQETQYF
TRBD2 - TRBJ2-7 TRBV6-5 TGTGCCAGCAGTTACGGGCGGGGGAGGGGCGAGCAGTACTTC CASSYGRGRGEQYF
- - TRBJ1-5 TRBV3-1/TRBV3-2 TGTGCCAGCAGCCAAGGTAACAATCAGCCCCAGCATTTT CASSQGNNQPQHF
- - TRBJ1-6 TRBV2 TGTGCCAGCAGTGAAGCGAGGCAGCTTTCACCCCTCCACTTT CASSEARQLSPLHF
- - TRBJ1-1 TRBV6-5 TGTGCCAGCAGTTACTCGTGGACACTAAAGGGGTCTGAAGCTTTCTTT CASSYSWTLKGSEAFF
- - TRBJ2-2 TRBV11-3 TGTGCCAGCAGCTCCCCCTCAGGAATCGCGAACACCGGGGAGCTGTTTTTT CASSSPSGIANTGELFF
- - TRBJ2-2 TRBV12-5 TGTGCTAGTGGTCCCCGACACTCCACCGGGGAGCTGTTTTTT CASGPRHSTGELFF
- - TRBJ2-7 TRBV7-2 TGTGCCAGCAGCCCAGTTGGCGGTTTCTACGAGCAGTACTTC CASSPVGGFYEQYF
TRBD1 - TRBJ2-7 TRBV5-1 TGCGCCAGCAGCTTGGGGGCCCGACAGGGCCCAAGCTCCTACGAGCAGTACTTC CASSLGARQGPSSYEQYF
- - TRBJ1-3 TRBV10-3 TGTGCCATCAGTGAGGGAGGGTTGCCTGGAAACACCATATATTTT CAISEGGLPGNTIYF
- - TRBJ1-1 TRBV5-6 TGTGCCAGCAGCCGGACAGTCGAAGCTTTCTTT CASSRTVEAFF
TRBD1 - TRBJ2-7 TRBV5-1 TGCGCCAGCAGCTTGGGCCAGGGGGCATCCTACGAGCAGTACTTC CASSLGQGASYEQYF
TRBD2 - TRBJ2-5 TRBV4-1 TGCGCCAGCAGCCAAGATCGAAGCGGGAGGCCCCTGGAGACCCAGTACTTC CASSQDRSGRPLETQYF
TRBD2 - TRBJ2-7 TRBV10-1 TGCGCCAGCAGTGACCTTCGGGAGGTCAGCTTGTACGAGCAGTACTTC CASSDLREVSLYEQYF
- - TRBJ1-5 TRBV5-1 TGCGCCAGCAGCCTGACAGGTAGCAATCAGCCCCAGCATTTT CASSLTGSNQPQHF
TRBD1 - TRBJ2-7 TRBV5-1 TGCGCCAGCAGCATACAGGGGGCCAACGAGCAGTACTTC CASSIQGANEQYF
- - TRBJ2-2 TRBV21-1 TGTGCCATCTCAAAGCCTGCCCCGTTAACCGGGGAGCTGTTTTTT CAISKPAPLTGELFF
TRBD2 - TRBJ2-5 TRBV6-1 TGTGCCAGCAGTGAATTCCCCCAGTCTGGGACTAGCGGACCCTGGGAGACCCAGTACTTC CASSEFPQSGTSGPWETQYF
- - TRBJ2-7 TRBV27 TGTGCCAGCAGTTCGGACATCTCCTACGAGCAGTACTTC CASSSDISYEQYF
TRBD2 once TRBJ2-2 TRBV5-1 TGCGCCAGCAGCAAGCCTAGCGGGAGTGACACCGGGGAGCTGTTTTTT CASSKPSGSDTGELFF
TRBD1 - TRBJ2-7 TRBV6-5 TGTGCCAGCAGCCGGACAGGGGGCTCCTACGAGCAGTACTTC CASSRTGGSYEQYF
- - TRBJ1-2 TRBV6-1 TGTGCCAGCAGTGAAAATAACAGGCCTGCATTCCTCTACACCTTC CASSENNRPAFLYTF
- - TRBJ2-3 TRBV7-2 TGTGCCAGCAGCTTAGGAGGGCGAGGTGGGACAGATACGCAGTATTTT CASSLGGRGGTDTQYF
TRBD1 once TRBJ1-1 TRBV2 TGTGCCAGCACAGGGGACAGGGGTAAAGCTTTCTTT CASTGDRGKAFF
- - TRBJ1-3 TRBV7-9 TGTGCCAGCAGCTTAGCAACAGGGAGGGACACCATATATTTT CASSLATGRDTIYF
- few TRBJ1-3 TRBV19 TGTGCCAGTAGTACCGGACTGAACTCTGGAAACACCATATATTTT CASSTGLNSGNTIYF
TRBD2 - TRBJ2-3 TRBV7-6 TGTGCCAGCAGCTCGAACCGGGACTACGACACAGATACGCAGTATTTT CASSSNRDYDTDTQYF
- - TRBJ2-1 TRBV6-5 TGTGCCAGCAGTTACGGCAGGGGGGCAGGTGAGCAGTTCTTC CASSYGRGAGEQFF
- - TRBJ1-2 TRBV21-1 TGTGCCAGCAGCAAGAGGGGGATCAGGTATGGCTACACCTTC CASSKRGIRYGYTF
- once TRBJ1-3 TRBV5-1 TGCGCCAGCAGTCGTGGTGAGGAGTCTGGAAACACCATATATTTT CASSRGEESGNTIYF
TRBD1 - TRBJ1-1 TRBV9 TGTGCCAGCAGCGTCGTGGGACAGACAACGAACACTGAAGCTTTCTTT CASSVVGQTTNTEAFF
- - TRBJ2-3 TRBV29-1 TGCAGCGTTGATTCGAGGTGGACAGCAGGCACAGATACGCAGTATTTT CSVDSRWTAGTDTQYF
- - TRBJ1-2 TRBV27 TGTGCCAGCAGTAGCGACACACAGGGTATCGGTGGCTACACCTTC CASSSDTQGIGGYTF
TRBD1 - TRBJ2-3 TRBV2 TGTGCCAGCAGTCCATCGGACAGGAGAGGAACAGATACGCAGTATTTT CASSPSDRRGTDTQYF
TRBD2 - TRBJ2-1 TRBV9 TGTGCCAGCGGGCCCCGGACTAGCGGGTCCGGTGAGCAGTTCTTC CASGPRTSGSGEQFF
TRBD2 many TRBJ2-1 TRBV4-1 TGCGCCAGCAGCCCCTCTACGGGGGGGGACAATGAGCAGTTCTTC CASSPSTGGDNEQFF